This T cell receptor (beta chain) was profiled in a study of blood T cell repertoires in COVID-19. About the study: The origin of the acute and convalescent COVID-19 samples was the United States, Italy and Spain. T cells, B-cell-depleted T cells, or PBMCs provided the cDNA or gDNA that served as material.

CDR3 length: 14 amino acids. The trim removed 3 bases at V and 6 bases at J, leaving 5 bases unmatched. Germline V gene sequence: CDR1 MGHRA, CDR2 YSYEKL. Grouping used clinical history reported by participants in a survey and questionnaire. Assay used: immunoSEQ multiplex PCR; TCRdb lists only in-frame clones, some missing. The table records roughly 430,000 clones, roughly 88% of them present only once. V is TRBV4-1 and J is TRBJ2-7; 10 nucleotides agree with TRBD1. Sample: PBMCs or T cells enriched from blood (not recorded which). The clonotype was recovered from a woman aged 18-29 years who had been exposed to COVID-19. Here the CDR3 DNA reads TGCGCCAGCAGCCAGGGGACAGGGGCCGCCGAGCAGTACTTC. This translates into CASSQGTGAAEQYF.